The next 9 T cell receptor beta chains were all read from a single sample in a study of regulatory T cells in long-lasting Graves disease. Specified time point: persistent/refractory GD, antithyroid drugs over 5 years with positive TRAb. Isolated PBMC RNA provided the starting material for the TCR library. HTBI primers from iRepertoire and Arm-PCR of CDR3 regions yielded the TCR beta libraries. TCRdb itself ran the multiplex PCR reads through MiXCR, one entry per CDR3 protein. The table records around 460,000 distinct CDR3 sequences, roughly 21% of them present only once. The sequencing used peripheral blood mononuclear cells (PBMCs), collected when the disease was refractory, from a patient treated with antithyroid drugs. Source of these receptors: a female donor with Graves disease.

This chain uses TRBV15 with TRBJ1-1; the D is unclear. The CDR3 is made up of 15 amino acids. The V end was cut by 5 bases, the J end by 1 base, with 14 bases between. The V gene's germline CDR1 is LNHNV and CDR2 YYDKDF (reference sequence). CDR3 in DNA: TGTGCCACCAGCCCTGGGAGGGTCCCGAACACTGAAGCTTTCTTT. It is translated as CATSPGRVPNTEAFF.

The chain is built from TRBV28 and TRBJ2-6; D is unclear. Between the trimmed V and J ends, which lost 5 bases and 4 bases, there was a span of 6 bases. The CDR3 sequence is 13 residues long. Germline V lookup: CDR1 MDHEN, CDR2 SYDVKM. The CDR3 protein is CASSGVGANVLTF. The CDR3 nucleotides read TGTGCCAGCAGTGGGGTGGGGGCCAACGTCCTGACTTTC.

This clonotype was observed a handful of times. The chain employs TRBV18 and TRBJ1-4, with no clear D. Trimming left V 1 base short and J 6 bases short, with 9 bases between. CDR1 and CDR2 (germline): KGHSH, LQKENI. The CDR3 spans 14 residues. Here the CDR3 reads CASSPQGVDEKLFF. In DNA, the CDR3 is TGTGCCAGCTCACCACAGGGTGTCGATGAAAAACTGTTTTTT. The whole variable domain, remainder taken from reference TRBV18 and TRBJ1-4, is NAGVMQNPRHLVRRRGQEARLRCSPMKGHSHVYWYRQLPEEGLKFMVYLQKENIIDESGMPKERFSAEFPKEGPSILRIQQVVRGDSAAYFCASSPQGVDEKLFFGSGTQLSVL.

The sample holds a few counts of this clonotype. The chain carries TRBV11-2 and TRBJ2-1; D not certain. The CDR3 sequence is 16 residues long. Deletions cut 3 bases from V and 2 bases from J, with 14 bases between. Looked up from germline, CDR1 is SGHAT and CDR2 is FQNNGV. The chain's CDR3 is CASSFWLRSPYNEQFF. CDR3 nucleotides: TGTGCCAGCAGCTTTTGGCTCAGGTCGCCCTACAATGAGCAGTTCTTC.

This chain uses TRBV28 with TRBJ2-7; 9 nucleotides line up with TRBD1. V trimming: 2 bases; J trimming: 7 bases; junction bases outside the gene matches: 9. Per the germline V gene, CDR1 is MDHEN and CDR2 is SYDVKM. The CDR3 is made up of 15 amino acids. The CDR3, as DNA: TGTGCCAGCAGTTTAACAGGGGGCGCCGGTAGTGAGCAGTACTTC. Amino acids: CASSLTGGAGSEQYF.

This chain uses TRBV3-1 with TRBJ1-6; no clear D gene. The CDR3 is made up of 14 amino acids. V lost 4 bases to trimming and J lost 10 bases, with 14 bases between them. Germline CDR1 reads LGHDT; CDR2 reads YNNKEL (reference sequence). The chain's CDR3 is CASSRGRGISPLHF. The CDR3 coding sequence is TGTGCCAGCAGCCGCGGACGGGGTATCTCACCCCTCCACTTT.

V usage is TRBV3-1 and J usage is TRBJ1-6; no definite D call. The germline V and J ends were trimmed by 1 base and 7 bases, with 8 bases remaining between them. There are 14 residues in the CDR3. CDR1 and CDR2 (germline): LGHDT, YNNKEL (reference sequence). The CDR3: CASSQVHRNSPLHF. CDR3 DNA: TGTGCCAGCAGCCAAGTTCATAGGAATTCACCCCTCCACTTT.

V gene TRBV27 combines with J gene TRBJ1-2; 8 bases are a match to TRBD1. The ends lost 6 bases at V and 4 bases at J; junction bases unmatched: 10. This CDR3 has 15 residues. CDR1 is MNHEY, CDR2 SMNVEV, per germline (reference sequence). The CDR3 sequence: CASSLTPGGGYGYTF. In nucleotides, the CDR3 is TGTGCCAGCAGCCTAACCCCAGGGGGCGGCTATGGCTACACCTTC.

The chain is built from TRBV14 and TRBJ2-1; tentative D call: TRBD1 (9 bases). Germline V gene lookup returns CDR1 SGHDN and CDR2 FVKESK. Between the trimmed V and J ends, which lost 4 bases and 4 bases, there was a span of 20 bases. This CDR3 contains 17 residues. CDR3 coding DNA: TGTGCCAGCAGCCCAGCGGGGGCCGGGACAGGGTACAATGAGCAGTTCTTC. Encoded protein: CASSPAGAGTGYNEQFF. Full variable domain (outside the CDR3, taken from reference TRBV14 and TRBJ2-1): EAGVTQFPSHSVIEKGQTVTLRCDPISGHDNLYWYRRVMGKEIKFLLHFVKESKQDESGMPNNRFLAERTGGTYSTLKVQPAELEDSGVYFCASSPAGAGTGYNEQFFGPGTRLTVL.